This T cell receptor (beta chain) comes out of a study of blood T cell repertoires in COVID-19. TCRdb's copy holds only in-frame clones and misses some; the assay was immunoSEQ multiplex PCR. Of fewer than 200,000 clones in the sample, roughly nine tenths were seen once. Germline CDR1 is SGHTA and CDR2 is FQGNSA. V dropped 5 bases and J dropped 8 bases, with 21 bases sitting between them. The CDR3 runs 15 residues. What was sequenced was peripheral blood. V and J are TRBV7-2 and TRBJ1-2, with D possibly being TRBD1 (5 bases). The receptor comes from a man younger than 35 who had recovered from COVID-19. This CDR3 reads CASSLDGHYNRGYTF. The CDR3 DNA is TGTGCCAGCAGCCTTGATGGACACTACAACAGGGGCTACACCTTC.